This T cell receptor (beta chain) was sequenced during a study of blood T cell repertoires in COVID-19. The length of the CDR3 is 18 residues. V dropped 5 bases and J dropped 0; count of bases not matched to a gene: 5. Germline values: CDR1 SGHAT, CDR2 FQNNGV. Assay: immunoSEQ multiplex PCR; the TCRdb copy retains only in-frame clones and omits some. The table shows about 280,000 clones, with 75% to 90% occurring only once. The chain uses TRBV11-2 and TRBJ2-1, with TRBD2 matching 15 bases. Sequencing was performed on peripheral blood. The clonotype originates from a woman aged 70 to 79 with acute or convalescent COVID-19. The CDR3 loop reads CASSLWTSGGASYNEQFF. In DNA, the CDR3 is TGTGCCAGCAGCCTCTGGACTAGCGGGGGGGCCTCCTACAATGAGCAGTTCTTC.